Following are 3 T cell receptor beta chains from one sample sequenced in a study of blood T cells in healthy people across ages (dated by TCRdb to the mid-2010s). Library preparation used 5' RACE. These reads were obtained on an Illumina HiSeq 2500. A second about 7 to 12 cycle PCR used a sample-barcoded 5' primer and a J-beta primer mix. TCRdb reanalyzed the raw reads on its own, using fastp at Q25 for trimming and MiXCR for clone calling, and kept in-frame beta chains. Records with the same CDR3 protein are collapsed into one entry carrying the most frequent genes and DNA. The sample table shows fewer than 2,000,000 distinct CDR3 sequences, and about 31% are seen once. The ten largest clones represent approximately 11% of the sample. The specimen was blood. These receptors all come from a woman younger than 45 in good health.

This clonotype was picked up many times. J is TRBJ2-7 and V is TRBV29-1; 7 bases map to TRBD1. V was pared by 1 base and J by 4 bases, with 10 bases of the junction left unmatched. The germline V gene has CDR1 SQVTM and CDR2 ANQGSEA. The CDR3 extends over 15 amino acids. The CDR3 bases are TGCAGCGTTGAAGTACAGGGGAAGGTTTTGTACGAGCAGTACTTC. Protein sequence: CSVEVQGKVLYEQYF.

This chain connects TRBV6-2 or TRBV6-3 to TRBJ2-1, with 9 nucleotides matching TRBD2. CDR3 length: 20 residues. Germline CDR1 and CDR2: MNHEY and SVGEGT. Unmatched junction bases numbered 14, after V lost 2 bases and J lost 0 bases. The CDR3 bases are TGTGCCAGCAGTTACCCACTACTAGCGGGTAGTGCGAGCTCCTACAATGAGCAGTTCTTC. Protein product: CASSYPLLAGSASSYNEQFF.

This clonotype appeared a few times. V is TRBV20-1 and J is TRBJ2-7; the match to TRBD1 covers 7 bases. Per germline, CDR1 DFQATT and CDR2 SNEGSKA (reference sequence). Trimming cost V 4 bases and J 9 bases; bases outside gene matches: 15. This CDR3 comprises 14 residues. CDR3 amino acids: CSAIGTEAGLGQYF. CDR3 DNA sequence: TGCAGTGCTATAGGGACAGAGGCGGGTTTGGGGCAGTACTTC.